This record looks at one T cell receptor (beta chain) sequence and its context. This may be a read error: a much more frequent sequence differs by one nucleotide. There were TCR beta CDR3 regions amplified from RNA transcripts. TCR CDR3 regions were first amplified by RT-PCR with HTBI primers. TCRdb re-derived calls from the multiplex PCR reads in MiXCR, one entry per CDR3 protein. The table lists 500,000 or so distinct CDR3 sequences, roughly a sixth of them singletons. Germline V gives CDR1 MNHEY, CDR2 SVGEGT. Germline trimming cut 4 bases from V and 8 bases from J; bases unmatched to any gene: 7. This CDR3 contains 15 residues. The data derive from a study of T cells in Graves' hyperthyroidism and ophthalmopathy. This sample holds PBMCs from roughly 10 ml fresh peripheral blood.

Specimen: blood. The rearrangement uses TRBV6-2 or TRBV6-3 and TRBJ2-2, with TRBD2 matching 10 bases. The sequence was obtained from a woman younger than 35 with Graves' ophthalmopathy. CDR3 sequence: CASSWASGSEGELFF. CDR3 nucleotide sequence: TGTGCCAGCAGTTGGGCTAGCGGGAGCGAGGGGGAGCTGTTTTTT.